Each of the 12 T cell receptor beta chains below was sequenced from the same sample in a study of CD8 T cells in Susac syndrome. RNA was extracted with the RNeasy kit, and a quantity of 0.5 to 1 ug was reverse transcribed using random hexamers. TCRdb independently ran MiXCR on the immunoSEQ multiplex PCR reads; one entry per CDR3 protein. Of approximately 120,000 distinct CDR3 sequences listed, roughly 90% are singletons. Sample: CD8+ T cells from PBMCs. These receptor sequences come from a human donor in good health.

In nucleotides, the CDR3 is TGTGCCAGCAGCTTTTCCTTCTATGGCTACACCTTC. This codes for CASSFSFYGYTF. The chain combines TRBV7-3 with TRBJ1-2; no clear D. The germline CDR1 and CDR2 sequences are SGHTA and FQGTGA. With 3 bases removed from V and 4 bases from J, the gap between germline ends came to 6 bases. This CDR3 contains 12 residues. The complete variable domain, with remaining parts taken from reference TRBV7-3 and TRBJ1-2, reads GAGVSQTPSNKVTEKGKYVELRCDPISGHTALYWYRQSLGQGPEFLIYFQGTGAADDSGLPNDRFFAVRPEGSVSTLKIQRTERGDSAVYLCASSFSFYGYTFGSGTRLTVV.

The rearrangement joins TRBV19 to TRBJ1-1; D is undetermined. V shed 5 bases and J shed 8 bases, with 15 bases lying between them. The CDR3 extends over 13 amino acids. The germline V gene has CDR1 LNHDA and CDR2 SQIVND (reference sequence). This chain's CDR3 is CASSADMALEAFF. The CDR3 region has the DNA TGTGCCAGTAGTGCTGATATGGCCCTAGAAGCTTTCTTT.

This clonotype showed up just once. V gene TRBV20-1 combines with J gene TRBJ2-5, with a possible D match to TRBD2 (5 bases). Germline V gene data show CDR1 as DFQATT and CDR2 as SNEGSKA (reference sequence). V lost 1 base and J lost 4, with 16 bases in between. This CDR3 region has 15 residues. Here the CDR3 DNA reads TGCAGTGCTAGAGGGTCTGAGGGCCCCGGAGAGACCCAGTACTTC. It specifies CSARGSEGPGETQYF.

The chain joins TRBV5-1 to TRBJ2-1; 11 bases line up with TRBD2. V dropped 0 bases and J dropped 0; count of bases not matched to a gene: 5. Looked up from germline, CDR1 is SGHRS and CDR2 is YFSETQ. The CDR3 is 18 residues long. This CDR3 is CASSLDGLAGSSYNEQFF. The CDR3, as DNA: TGCGCCAGCAGCTTGGATGGACTAGCGGGTAGCTCCTACAATGAGCAGTTCTTC.

This chain links TRBV7-9 with TRBJ2-2; no firm D call. CDR3 size: 12 residues. Germline V CDR1 and CDR2: SEHNR, FQNEAQ (reference sequence). The V end was cut by 7 bases, the J end by 7 bases, with 10 bases between. This chain's CDR3 is CASTPANGELFF. The CDR3 bases are TGTGCCAGCACCCCCGCTAACGGGGAGCTGTTTTTT.

The chain employs TRBV3-1 and TRBJ2-3; the match to TRBD1 covers 8 bases. CDR3 length: 15 residues. Per germline, CDR1 LGHDT and CDR2 YNNKEL (reference sequence). After removal of 2 bases from V and 3 bases from J, the junction contained 4 bases not matched to a gene. As DNA, the CDR3 is TGTGCCAGCAGCCAAAACAGGGGGTATACAGATACGCAGTATTTT. Amino acid sequence: CASSQNRGYTDTQYF.

This clonotype has only one observation. The V call is TRBV14, the J call TRBJ2-5; TRBD2 matches 8 bases. V was clipped by 1 base and J by 5 bases; unmatched bases: 9. Germline lookup yields CDR1 SGHDN and CDR2 FVKESK. The CDR3 sequence is 16 residues long. CDR3 loop: CASSQVGRASRETQYF. The CDR3 bases are TGTGCCAGCAGCCAAGTCGGGAGGGCCTCGCGGGAGACCCAGTACTTC.

This sequence joins TRBV21-1 and TRBJ2-2; the table's D call, TRBD1, has no DNA check behind it. TRBV21-1 represents a pseudogene. The CDR3 totals 17 residues. The CDR3: CASSTDRGTLNTGELFF. CDR3 coding DNA: TGTGCCAGCAGCACCGACAGGGGAACATTAAACACCGGGGAGCTGTTTTTT.

This clonotype was detected only once. V gene TRBV29-1 combines with J gene TRBJ1-2, with D unresolved. V was pared by 0 bases and J by 11 bases, with 10 bases between. Germline values: CDR1 SQVTM, CDR2 ANQGSEA. The CDR3 loop spans 11 amino acids. The CDR3 reads CSVEDPGRYTF. The DNA for the CDR3 is TGCAGCGTTGAAGATCCCGGCCGGTACACCTTC.

The rearrangement joins TRBV19 to TRBJ2-1, with 7 bases fitting TRBD2. V gave up 3 bases and J gave up 8 bases; unmatched junction bases: 13. From germline, CDR1 is LNHDA and CDR2 SQIVND (reference sequence). The CDR3 sequence is 16 residues long. The CDR3 coding sequence is TGTGCCAGTAGTATCGGGCCTGGACTAGTGTTCCATGAGCAGTTCTTC. It encodes CASSIGPGLVFHEQFF.

The CDR3 region is CSVELLAAQFNEQFF. DNA of the CDR3: TGCAGCGTTGAGCTACTAGCGGCCCAATTCAATGAGCAGTTCTTC. The chain uses TRBV29-1 and TRBJ2-1; the match to TRBD2 covers 8 bases. CDR1 and CDR2 (germline): SQVTM, ANQGSEA. V shed 3 bases and J 6 bases; nucleotides not matched to a gene: 10. This CDR3 spans 15 amino acids.

This chain uses TRBV5-4 with TRBJ2-7; 7 bases agree with TRBD1. V lost 0 bases and J lost 4; bases outside the gene matches: 4. In germline, CDR1 is SGHNT, CDR2 YYREEE (reference sequence). The CDR3 sequence is 14 residues long. The chain's CDR3 is CASSLERGRYEQYF. For the CDR3, the DNA is TGTGCCAGCAGCTTGGAAAGGGGGCGTTACGAGCAGTACTTC. Full variable domain (remainder filled in from reference TRBV5-4 and TRBJ2-7): ETGVTQSPTHLIKTRGQQVTLRCSSQSGHNTVSWYQQALGQGPQFIFQYYREEENGRGNFPPRFSGLQFPNYSSELNVNALELDDSALYLCASSLERGRYEQYFGPGTRLTVT.